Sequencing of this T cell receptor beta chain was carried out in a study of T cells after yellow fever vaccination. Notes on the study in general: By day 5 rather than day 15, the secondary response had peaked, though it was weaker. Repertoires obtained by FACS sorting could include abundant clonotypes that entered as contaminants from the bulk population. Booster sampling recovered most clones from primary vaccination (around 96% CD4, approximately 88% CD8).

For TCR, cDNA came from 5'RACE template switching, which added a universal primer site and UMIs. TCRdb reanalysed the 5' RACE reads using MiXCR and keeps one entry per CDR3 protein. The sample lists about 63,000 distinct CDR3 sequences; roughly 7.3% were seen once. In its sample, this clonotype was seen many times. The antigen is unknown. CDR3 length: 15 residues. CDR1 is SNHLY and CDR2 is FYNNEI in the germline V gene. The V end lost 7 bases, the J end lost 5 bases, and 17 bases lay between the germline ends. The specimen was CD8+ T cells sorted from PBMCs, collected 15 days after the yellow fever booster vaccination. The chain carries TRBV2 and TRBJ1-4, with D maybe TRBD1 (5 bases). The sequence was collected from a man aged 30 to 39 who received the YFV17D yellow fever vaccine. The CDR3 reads CASIDSPSGNEKLFF. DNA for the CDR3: TGTGCCAGCATAGACAGCCCTTCAGGCAATGAAAAACTGTTTTTT.